This entry lists 19 T cell receptor beta chains sequenced from one sample in a study of T cell clonality in common variable immunodeficiency. Which antigens these TCRs recognize remains unknown. Assay: immunoSEQ multiplex PCR; the TCRdb copy retains only in-frame clones and omits some. This sample has approximately 5,700 clones and no singletons, with roughly 14% in the ten largest. Regarding the study as a whole: In common variable immunodeficiency, TCR beta chains reportedly carried fewer deletions and N-nucleotide insertions.

Sequencing used peripheral blood mononuclear cells. Receptors originate from a human donor with common variable immunodeficiency.

The DNA read from the CDR3 is TGTGCCAGTAGTCCACGGACAGGGATGTGGAGCGAG. It encodes CASSPRTGMWSE. The full CDR3 is CASSPRTGMWSEQYF. This chain connects TRBV19 to TRBJ2-7, with 8 bases that match TRBD1. The sequence runs out 3 residues before the end of the CDR3; the remainder is reconstructed from the germline J gene. The CDR3 has 15 amino acids. Trimming removed 5 bases from V and 6 bases from J; junction bases left unmatched: 12. Per the germline V gene, CDR1 is LNHDA and CDR2 is SQIVND (reference sequence).

Concerning this clone itself: The DNA ends 3 residues before the CDR3 does, and the rest of the CDR3 is filled in from the germline J gene. V usage is TRBV18 and J usage is TRBJ1-1; no clear D. This CDR3 spans 13 amino acids. CDR1 KGHSH and CDR2 LQKENI come from the germline V gene. Trimming cost V 0 bases and J 4 bases, with 6 bases left between them. The chain's CDR3 is CASSPPSTTEAFF. The part of the CDR3 DNA that was read is TGTGCCAGCTCACCACCTAGCACCACTGAA.

The CDR3: CASSMGQTYGYTF. CDR3 bases read: TGTGCCAGTAGTATGGGACAGACCTATGGC. This chain uses TRBV19 with TRBJ1-2, with 7 bases that match TRBD1. The CDR3 is cut off 3 residues early in the read; its end comes from the germline J gene. The CDR3 length is 13 residues. Germline V gives CDR1 LNHDA, CDR2 SQIVND (reference sequence). V lost 3 bases to trimming and J lost 4 bases; unmatched junction nucleotides: 2.

This clone is medium-sized by share. Sequencing ends 3 residues short of the CDR3 end; the germline J gene provides the rest. This rearrangement joins TRBV7-2 to TRBJ2-7; 7 positions match TRBD1. This CDR3 region has 14 residues. Per germline, CDR1 SGHTA and CDR2 FQGNSA. V lost 2 bases and J lost 5; bases outside the gene matches: 6. The part of the CDR3 DNA that was read is TGTGCCAGCAGCTTAACAGGGGAAACAGACGAG. Translation: CASSLTGETDE. In full, the CDR3 reads CASSLTGETDEQYF.

Concerning this clone itself: The observed sequence ends 3 residues before the CDR3 terminus, with the missing tail filled in from the germline J gene. V and J are TRBV5-1 and TRBJ2-7; maybe TRBD2 (6 bases). Germline loops: CDR1 SGHRS, CDR2 YFSETQ. Trimming removed 0 bases from V and 5 bases from J, with 9 bases in between. This CDR3 contains 13 residues. CDR3 in amino acids: CASSLEGEDEQYF. The sequenced CDR3 bases are TGCGCCAGCAGCTTGGAAGGGGAGGACGAG. Complete variable domain (other parts from reference TRBV5-1 and TRBJ2-7): KAGVTQTPRYLIKTRGQQVTLSCSPISGHRSVSWYQQTPGQGLQFLFEYFSETQRNKGNFPGRFSGRQFSNSRSEMNVSTLELGDSALYLCASSLEGEDEQYFGPGTRLTVT.

Incomplete CDR3 DNA: TGTGCCAGCAGCTTGGGGGACAGGGGATACAATGAG. Protein: CASSLGDRGYNE. The full CDR3 protein reads CASSLGDRGYNEQFF. The rearrangement links TRBV5-6 to TRBJ2-1; TRBD1 agrees at 10 bases. The read is 3 residues too short to cover the CDR3 end, so that end is filled in from the germline J gene. V gave up 0 bases and J gave up 4 bases; unmatched junction bases: 1. Germline loops: CDR1 SGHDT, CDR2 YYEEEE. The CDR3 runs 15 residues.

Comments on this clone: The CDR3 is cut off 3 residues early in the read; its end comes from the germline J gene. V gene TRBV5-1 combines with J gene TRBJ2-5, with 10 nucleotides matching TRBD2. The germline CDR1 and CDR2 sequences are SGHRS and YFSETQ. The CDR3 has 16 amino acids. V lost 1 base, J lost 5 bases, and 8 bases stayed unmatched. The CDR3 loop reads CASSLTASGSSETQYF. CDR3 DNA, as far as it was read: TGCGCCAGCAGCTTGACGGCTAGCGGGAGTTCGGAGACC.

This clone occurred many times. The read is 3 residues too short to cover the CDR3 end, so that end is filled in from the germline J gene. The rearrangement joins TRBV2 to TRBJ2-1, with D uncertain. CDR3 length equals 13 residues. Germline loops: CDR1 SNHLY, CDR2 FYNNEI. Trimming removed 4 bases from V and 5 bases from J, with 9 bases in between. The CDR3 loop is CASSVNIHNEQFF. The DNA read from the CDR3 is TGTGCCAGCAGTGTTAACATTCACAATGAG.

By frequency in the sample, this clone is medium-sized. Read data end 3 residues before the CDR3 end; the end is taken from the germline J gene. V usage is TRBV20-1 and J usage is TRBJ1-1; TRBD1 matches 10 bases. The germline V gene encodes CDR1 DFQATT and CDR2 SNEGSKA (reference sequence). The CDR3 extends over 13 amino acids. Germline trimming cut 3 bases from V and 7 bases from J; bases unmatched to any gene: 5. The sequenced CDR3 bases are TGCAGTGCTAGGCGCGGGGACAGGGGTGAA. This gives the protein CSARRGDRGE. In full, the CDR3 is CSARRGDRGEAFF.

As to this clone: The CDR3 end falls 3 residues outside the read, so it is completed with the germline J gene. This chain connects TRBV7-9 to TRBJ1-4; 7 nucleotides match TRBD1. The CDR3 covers 15 residues. Germline assignment: CDR1 SEHNR and CDR2 FQNEAQ (reference sequence). V shed 1 base, J shed 8 bases, and the junction held 7 bases outside the gene matches. CDR3 loop: CASSLGAGGLEKLFF. The sequenced CDR3 bases are TGTGCCAGCAGCTTAGGTGCAGGGGGTTTGGAAAAA.

A word on this clone: The observed sequence ends 3 residues before the CDR3 terminus, with the missing tail filled in from the germline J gene. This rearrangement joins TRBV18 to TRBJ2-5; D possibly corresponds to TRBD2 (6 bases). Germline loops: CDR1 KGHSH, CDR2 LQKENI. The CDR3 covers 14 residues. Deletions cut 2 bases from V and 4 bases from J, with 11 bases between. The sequenced part of the CDR3 DNA is TGTGCCAGCTCACCAGGTCAGGGAGGAGAGACC. Its protein is CASSPGQGGET. The entire CDR3 protein reads CASSPGQGGETQYF.

This clone is deemed large. The CDR3 end is not reached by the read, which stops 3 residues before it; the germline J gene fills it in. V gene TRBV11-3 combines with J gene TRBJ2-7; 12 bases agree with TRBD1. This CDR3 has 15 amino acids. Trimming cost V 2 bases and J 6 bases; bases outside gene matches: 5. Germline CDR1 SGHNT, CDR2 YENEEA. The CDR3 loop reads CASSLSGTGGGEQYF. CDR3 DNA, as far as it was read: TGTGCCAGCAGCTTATCCGGGACAGGGGGCGGCGAG.

In this sample, this clone turned up many times. Read data end 3 residues before the CDR3 end; the end is taken from the germline J gene. The V gene is TRBV19, the J gene TRBJ1-1; TRBD1 aligns across 7 bases. Germline V gene sequence: CDR1 LNHDA, CDR2 SQIVND (reference sequence). The CDR3 is 16 residues long. CDR3 region: CASSRYSGGWQAEAFF. The CDR3 bases that were read are TGTGCCAGTTCTAGGTATTCAGGGGGATGGCAGGCCGAA.

This clone appeared many times. The CDR3 end is not reached by the read, which stops 3 residues before it; the germline J gene fills it in. This chain joins TRBV19 and TRBJ1-5; weak D call: TRBD1 (6 bases). CDR1 is LNHDA and CDR2 is SQIVND in the germline V gene (reference sequence). Trimming stripped 3 bases from V and 0 bases from J, with 15 bases between. The CDR3 totals 17 residues. The chain's CDR3 is CASSIGWTVYSNQPQHF. The DNA read from the CDR3 is TGTGCCAGTAGTATTGGCTGGACAGTTTATAGCAATCAGCCC.

This clone was found many times. The missing CDR3 end, 3 residues past where the read stops, is filled in from the germline J gene. V usage is TRBV14 and J usage is TRBJ2-5, with a possible D match to TRBD2 (7 bases). Germline CDR1 SGHDN, CDR2 FVKESK. V lost 8 bases, J lost 2 bases, and 18 bases lay in between. The CDR3 is 15 amino acids. CDR3 DNA (partial): TGTGCCAGCGCTCCGAGGGGGGGAAGTCAAGAGACC. Encoded protein: CASAPRGGSQET. The full CDR3 protein is CASAPRGGSQETQYF. Variable domain in full (rest from reference TRBV14 and TRBJ2-5): EAGVTQFPSHSVIEKGQTVTLRCDPISGHDNLYWYRRVMGKEIKFLLHFVKESKQDESGMPNNRFLAERTGGTYSTLKVQPAELEDSGVYFCASAPRGGSQETQYFGPGTRLLVL.

This clone showed up many times. CDR3 bases read: TGTGCCAGCAGCTTAGGGTATAGCACTGAA. Residues: CASSLGYSTE. The full CDR3 protein is CASSLGYSTEAFF. The chain couples TRBV7-8 to TRBJ1-1; D not resolved. The read terminates 3 residues ahead of where the CDR3 ends, so the germline J gene completes it. This CDR3 spans 13 amino acids. Germline loops: CDR1 SGHVS, CDR2 FQNEAQ. V dropped 1 base and J dropped 4 bases, with 7 bases sitting between them.

By its share, this clone is medium-sized. The read is 3 residues too short to cover the CDR3 end, so that end is filled in from the germline J gene. This rearrangement joins TRBV3-1 (or the pseudogene TRBV3-2) to TRBJ1-2; TRBD1 aligns across 8 bases. This CDR3 contains 14 residues. Trimming at V came to 4 bases and at J to 2 bases, leaving 3 bases not matched to a gene. Germline CDR1 reads LGHDT; CDR2 reads YNNKEL (reference sequence). CDR3 DNA (partial): TGTGCCAGCAGCCGTGGACAGGGAAACTATGGC. It specifies CASSRGQGNYG. In full, the CDR3 is CASSRGQGNYGYTF.

CDR3 DNA, as far as it was read: TGTGCCAGCAGCGCGGGAATCTATGGC. It specifies CASSAGIYG. The whole CDR3 protein reads CASSAGIYGYTF. V and J are TRBV2 and TRBJ1-2; D is unresolved. From the germline J gene comes the end of the CDR3, since the read stops 3 residues before it. CDR1 and CDR2 from the germline V gene are SNHLY and FYNNEI. V dropped 6 bases and J dropped 4 bases, with 9 bases sitting between them. The CDR3 extends over 12 amino acids.

This clone occurred many times. The read ends 3 residues before the CDR3 terminus; that terminus is restored from the germline J gene. The chain carries TRBV7-2 and TRBJ1-6, with 8 bases matching TRBD1. V lost 5 bases and J lost 9; bases outside the gene matches: 6. The CDR3 loop spans 14 amino acids. Germline CDR1 and CDR2: SGHTA and FQGNSA. CDR3 sequence: CASSITRGPSPLHF. The part of the CDR3 DNA that was read is TGTGCCAGCAGCATAACCAGGGGGCCTTCACCC.